This T cell receptor beta chain was captured by sequencing in a study of molecular identifiers for immune sequencing clone quantification. Study-level points and caveats: Underestimation of highly expanded clone sizes could arise where identical TCR molecules share a barcode. Beyond 20 RNA copies, clones held over 97% of effector molecules, compared with under 1% in naive cells.

TCRdb reprocessed the PCR reads via MiXCR and lists one record per CDR3 protein. The table shows some 650,000 distinct CDR3 sequences, with nearly 20% occurring only once. This clonotype was detected many times. Its antigen is currently unknown. CDR3 length: 15 amino acids. CDR1 is LGHNT, CDR2 FRNRAP, per germline. V lost 5 bases to trimming and J lost 1 base; unmatched junction nucleotides: 3. The receptor's source is a human donor in good health. Some libraries in this study had Jurkat cell RNA spiked in. The sequenced sample consisted of naive CD8+ T cells from blood, with Jurkat cell RNA spiked in. Noted subset: FACS-sorted CD8+CD4-CCR7+CD45RA+ naive T cells. The rearrangement links TRBV12-5 to TRBJ2-3; 10 positions match TRBD2. Here the CDR3 reads CASGTGLAGTDTQYF. The CDR3 DNA reads TGTGCTAGTGGTACCGGACTAGCGGGCACAGATACGCAGTATTTT.